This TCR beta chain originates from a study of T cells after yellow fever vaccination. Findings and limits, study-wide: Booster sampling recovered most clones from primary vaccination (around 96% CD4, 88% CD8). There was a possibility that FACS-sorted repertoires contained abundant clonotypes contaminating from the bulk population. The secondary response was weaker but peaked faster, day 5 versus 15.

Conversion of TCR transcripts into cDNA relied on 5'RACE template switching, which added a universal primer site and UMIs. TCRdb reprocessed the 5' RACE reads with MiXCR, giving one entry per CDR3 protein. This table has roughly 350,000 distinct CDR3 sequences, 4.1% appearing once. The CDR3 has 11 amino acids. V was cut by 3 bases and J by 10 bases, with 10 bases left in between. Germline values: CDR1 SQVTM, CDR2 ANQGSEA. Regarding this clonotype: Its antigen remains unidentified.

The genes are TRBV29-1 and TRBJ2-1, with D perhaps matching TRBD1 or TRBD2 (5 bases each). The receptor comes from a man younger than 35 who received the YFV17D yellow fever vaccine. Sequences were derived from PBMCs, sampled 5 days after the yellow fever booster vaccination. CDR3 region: CSVDGRDEQFF. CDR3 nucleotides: TGCAGCGTTGACGGCAGGGACGAGCAGTTCTTC.